This TCR beta chain was captured in a study of cytomegalovirus exposure and HLA in healthy donors. Study conclusions and caveats: Sequencing probably produced one cluster of sequence variants that were highly shared.

The CDR3 is 17 amino acids. The V end lost 7 bases, the J end lost 2 bases, and 21 bases lay between the germline ends. CDR1 and CDR2 (germline): SEHNR, FQNEAQ (reference sequence). Nominally healthy donors were sampled, though unrecorded immune exposures were likely. In the case of this clone: Its antigen is not identified.

PCR used 60 Vbeta primers and 13 Jbeta primers. Libraries were prepared by immunoSEQ multiplex PCR; TCRdb keeps only in-frame clonotypes and omits some of them. This table has over 150,000 clones, roughly four fifths appearing once. The TCR originated in a woman aged 18-29 years in good health and CMV-seronegative. The sequenced sample was PBMCs. The chain combines TRBV7-9 with TRBJ2-1, with D perhaps matching TRBD2 (6 bases). This CDR3 is CASTPKSGGSTYNEQFF. The CDR3 DNA is TGTGCCAGCACCCCCAAGTCCGGGGGATCTACCTACAATGAGCAGTTCTTC.